The 13 T cell receptor beta chains given below trace back to one sample, sequenced in a study of blood T cell repertoires in COVID-19. The protocol was immunoSEQ multiplex PCR, while the TCRdb copy is restricted to in-frame clones and leaves out a portion. In the table there are roughly 48,000 clones, about nine tenths of which are singletons. The sequenced sample consisted of peripheral blood. These receptors were taken from a woman aged 80 or over with acute or convalescent COVID-19.

The rearrangement uses TRBV24-1 and TRBJ2-5, with 10 positions matching TRBD1. Germline CDR1 KGHDR, CDR2 SFDVKD. V was clipped by 5 bases and J by 3 bases; unmatched bases: 5. There are 15 residues in the CDR3. CDR3 in amino acids: CATSGEGQGEETQYF. The CDR3 DNA reads TGTGCCACCAGTGGTGAAGGACAGGGGGAAGAGACCCAGTACTTC.

This chain connects TRBV5-4 to TRBJ1-1, with 7 bases that match TRBD1. Germline V gene sequence: CDR1 SGHNT, CDR2 YYREEE (reference sequence). This CDR3 is built from 13 residues. Trimming at V came to 5 bases and at J to 3 bases, leaving 4 bases not matched to a gene. The CDR3 region has the DNA TGTGCCAGCAGGCCCACAGGGGACACTGAAGCTTTCTTT. Translated: CASRPTGDTEAFF.

V and J are TRBV7-2 and TRBJ1-3; no reliable D call. This CDR3 region has 15 residues. Looked up from germline, CDR1 is SGHTA and CDR2 is FQGNSA. Trimming stripped 6 bases from V and 0 bases from J, with 12 bases between. The CDR3 DNA sequence: TGTGCCAGCAGGTTGAGCCGGGGCTCTGGAAACACCATATATTTT. Protein sequence: CASRLSRGSGNTIYF.

The CDR3 loop reads CASSLSTGESFQPQHF. In DNA, the CDR3 is TGTGCCAGCAGCTTGTCGACAGGGGAATCCTTTCAGCCCCAGCATTTT. This chain connects TRBV7-9 to TRBJ1-5; 8 nucleotides align to TRBD1. The germline V gene has CDR1 SEHNR and CDR2 FQNEAQ (reference sequence). The CDR3 is made up of 16 amino acids. Trimming took 3 bases from V and 6 from J; bases not matched to a gene: 10.

This chain links TRBV3-1 (or the pseudogene TRBV3-2) with TRBJ2-1; D call uncertain. CDR1 is LGHDT, CDR2 YNNKEL, per germline (reference sequence). Trimming pared 2 bases from V and 3 bases from J, leaving 5 bases between. This CDR3 contains 13 residues. The CDR3 here is CASSQLFYNEQFF. Written as DNA, the CDR3 is TGTGCCAGCAGCCAACTCTTCTACAATGAGCAGTTCTTC.

This clone was seen once. This chain uses TRBV5-4 with TRBJ2-5, with a tentative D call TRBD2 (6 bases). The germline CDR1 and CDR2 sequences are SGHNT and YYREEE (reference sequence). This CDR3 is built from 12 residues. Trimming cost V 4 bases and J 5 bases, with 9 bases left between them. CDR3 DNA sequence: TGTGCCAGCAGCGGCGGAGGGGAGACCCAGTACTTC. Translation gives CASSGGGETQYF.

The sample holds a few counts of this clone. The V gene is TRBV7-6, the J gene TRBJ1-6, with no clear D. CDR3 size: 12 residues. Germline lookup yields CDR1 SGHVS and CDR2 FNYEAQ. Trimming pared 1 base from V and 13 bases from J, leaving 8 bases between. In DNA, the CDR3 is TGTGCCAGCAGCTTAGGAGGGATGCCCCTCCACTTT. It specifies CASSLGGMPLHF.

V gene TRBV6-1 combines with J gene TRBJ1-4, with D perhaps matching TRBD1 (5 bases). The CDR3 contains 14 residues. With 2 bases removed from V and 4 bases from J, the gap between germline ends came to 8 bases. The germline gives CDR1 MNHNS, CDR2 SASEGT. The CDR3 region is CASSEPGRNEKLFF. The CDR3 bases are TGTGCCAGCAGTGAACCAGGGCGTAATGAAAAACTGTTTTTT.

This clone was observed a handful of times. The J gene is TRBJ2-3, the V gene TRBV18, with 8 positions matching TRBD2. The germline V gene encodes CDR1 KGHSH and CDR2 LQKENI. V shed 2 bases, J shed 4 bases, and the junction held 8 bases outside the gene matches. The CDR3 contains 16 residues. The CDR3 DNA follows: TGTGCCAGCTCACCAAACGGGGGGGCCCGCCCAGATACGCAGTATTTT. Protein product: CASSPNGGARPDTQYF.

The gene calls are TRBV6-5 and TRBJ1-2, with 8 positions matching TRBD1. V lost 7 bases, J lost 6 bases, and 10 bases stayed unmatched. In germline, CDR1 is MNHEY, CDR2 SVGAGI. The CDR3 loop spans 14 amino acids. Here the CDR3 DNA reads TGTGCCAGCATCGGGATTGGACAGGGCGATGGCTACACCTTC. It translates to CASIGIGQGDGYTF.

The chain employs TRBV19 and TRBJ1-5, with D maybe TRBD1 (5 bases). Germline V gives CDR1 LNHDA, CDR2 SQIVND (reference sequence). V gave up 7 bases and J gave up 9 bases, with 16 bases separating them. The length of the CDR3 is 13 residues. In nucleotides, the CDR3 is TGTGCCAGTACCCGATCGGGGGGAGGGCCCCAGCATTTT. This gives the protein CASTRSGGGPQHF.

As DNA, the CDR3 is TGTGCCAGTAGAGAAACAGGGGGCGCTGGCTACACCTTC. Its translation is CASRETGGAGYTF. This chain links TRBV19 with TRBJ1-2; 9 positions match TRBD1. Germline trimming cut 6 bases from V and 7 bases from J; bases unmatched to any gene: 6. The CDR3 runs 13 residues. The germline gives CDR1 LNHDA, CDR2 SQIVND (reference sequence).

The J gene is TRBJ2-4, the V gene TRBV11-3; 7 nucleotides align to TRBD2. The CDR3 length is 14 residues. Trimming took 3 bases from V and 7 from J; bases not matched to a gene: 6. Germline lookup yields CDR1 SGHNT and CDR2 YENEEA. The CDR3 sequence: CASSLTSFENIQYF. The CDR3 DNA sequence: TGTGCCAGCAGCTTGACTAGCTTTGAGAACATTCAGTACTTC.